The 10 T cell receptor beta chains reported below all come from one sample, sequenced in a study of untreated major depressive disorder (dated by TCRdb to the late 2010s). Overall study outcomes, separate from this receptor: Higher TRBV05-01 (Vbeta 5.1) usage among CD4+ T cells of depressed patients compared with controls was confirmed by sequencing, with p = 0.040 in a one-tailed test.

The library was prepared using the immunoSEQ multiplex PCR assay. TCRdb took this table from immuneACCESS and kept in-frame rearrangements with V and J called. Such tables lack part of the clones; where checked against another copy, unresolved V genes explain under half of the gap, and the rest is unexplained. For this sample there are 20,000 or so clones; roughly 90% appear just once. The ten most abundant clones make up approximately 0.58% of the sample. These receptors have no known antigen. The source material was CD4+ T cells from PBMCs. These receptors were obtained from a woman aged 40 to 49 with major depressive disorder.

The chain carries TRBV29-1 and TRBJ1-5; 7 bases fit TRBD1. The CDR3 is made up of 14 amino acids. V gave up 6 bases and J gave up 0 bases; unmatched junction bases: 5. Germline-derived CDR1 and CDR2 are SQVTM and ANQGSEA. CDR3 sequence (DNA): TGCAGCGTGCGACAGGGTGGTAGCAATCAGCCCCAGCATTTT. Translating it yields CSVRQGGSNQPQHF.

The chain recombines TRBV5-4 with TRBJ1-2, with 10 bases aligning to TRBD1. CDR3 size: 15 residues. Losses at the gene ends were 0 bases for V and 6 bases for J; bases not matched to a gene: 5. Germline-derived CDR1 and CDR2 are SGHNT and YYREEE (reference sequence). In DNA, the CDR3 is TGTGCCAGCAGCTTGGGGGGACAGGGGCCACATGGCTACACCTTC. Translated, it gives CASSLGGQGPHGYTF.

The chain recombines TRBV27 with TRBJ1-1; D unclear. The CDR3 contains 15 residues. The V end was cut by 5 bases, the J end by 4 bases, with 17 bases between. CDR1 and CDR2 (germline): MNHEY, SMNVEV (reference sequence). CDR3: CASSPRHLGGTEAFF. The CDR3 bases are TGTGCCAGCAGTCCCCGACACCTAGGAGGCACTGAAGCTTTCTTT.

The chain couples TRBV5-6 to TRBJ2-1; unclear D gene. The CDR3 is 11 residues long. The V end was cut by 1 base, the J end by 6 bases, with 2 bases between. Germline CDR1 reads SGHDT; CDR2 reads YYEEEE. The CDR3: CASSLFNEQFF. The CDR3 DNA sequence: TGTGCCAGCAGCTTGTTCAATGAGCAGTTCTTC.

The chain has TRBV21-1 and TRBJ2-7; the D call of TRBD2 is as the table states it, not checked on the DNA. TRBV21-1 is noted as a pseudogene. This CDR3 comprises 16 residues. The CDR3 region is CASSNPGSGRSFEQYV. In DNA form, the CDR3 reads TGTGCCAGCAGCAATCCCGGGAGCGGGAGGTCCTTCGAGCAGTACGTC.

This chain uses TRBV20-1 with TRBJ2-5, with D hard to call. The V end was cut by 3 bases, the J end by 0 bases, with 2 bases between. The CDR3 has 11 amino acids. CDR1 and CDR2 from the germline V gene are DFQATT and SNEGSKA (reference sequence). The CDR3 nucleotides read TGCAGTGCTAGCCACCAAGAGACCCAGTACTTC. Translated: CSASHQETQYF.

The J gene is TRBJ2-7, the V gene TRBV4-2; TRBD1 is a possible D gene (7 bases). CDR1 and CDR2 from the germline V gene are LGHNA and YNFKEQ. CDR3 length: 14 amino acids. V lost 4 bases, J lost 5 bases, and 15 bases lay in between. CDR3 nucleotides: TGTGCCAGCAGCCCTTACCAGGGGGGCCACGAGCAGTACGTC. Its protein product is CASSPYQGGHEQYV.

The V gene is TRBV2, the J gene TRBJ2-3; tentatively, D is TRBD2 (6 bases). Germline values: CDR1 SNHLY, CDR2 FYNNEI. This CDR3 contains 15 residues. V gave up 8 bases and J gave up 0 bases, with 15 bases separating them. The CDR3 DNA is TGTGCCAGCTCCTCCCGACTAGTCAGCACAGATACGCAGTATTTT. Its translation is CASSSRLVSTDTQYF.

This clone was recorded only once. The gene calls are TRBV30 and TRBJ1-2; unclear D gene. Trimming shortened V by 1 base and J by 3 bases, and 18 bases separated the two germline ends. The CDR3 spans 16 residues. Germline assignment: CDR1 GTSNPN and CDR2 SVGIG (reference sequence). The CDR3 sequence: CAWSDRKDPKHYGYTF. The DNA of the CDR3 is TGTGCCTGGAGTGACCGAAAGGACCCTAAGCACTATGGCTACACCTTC.

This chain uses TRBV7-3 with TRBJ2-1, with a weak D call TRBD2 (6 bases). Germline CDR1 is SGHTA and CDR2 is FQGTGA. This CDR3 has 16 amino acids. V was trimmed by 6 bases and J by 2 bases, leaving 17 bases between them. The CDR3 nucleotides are TGTGCCAGCAGGCCTTCCCCGGGACTTGCCTACAATGAGCAGTTCTTC. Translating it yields CASRPSPGLAYNEQFF.